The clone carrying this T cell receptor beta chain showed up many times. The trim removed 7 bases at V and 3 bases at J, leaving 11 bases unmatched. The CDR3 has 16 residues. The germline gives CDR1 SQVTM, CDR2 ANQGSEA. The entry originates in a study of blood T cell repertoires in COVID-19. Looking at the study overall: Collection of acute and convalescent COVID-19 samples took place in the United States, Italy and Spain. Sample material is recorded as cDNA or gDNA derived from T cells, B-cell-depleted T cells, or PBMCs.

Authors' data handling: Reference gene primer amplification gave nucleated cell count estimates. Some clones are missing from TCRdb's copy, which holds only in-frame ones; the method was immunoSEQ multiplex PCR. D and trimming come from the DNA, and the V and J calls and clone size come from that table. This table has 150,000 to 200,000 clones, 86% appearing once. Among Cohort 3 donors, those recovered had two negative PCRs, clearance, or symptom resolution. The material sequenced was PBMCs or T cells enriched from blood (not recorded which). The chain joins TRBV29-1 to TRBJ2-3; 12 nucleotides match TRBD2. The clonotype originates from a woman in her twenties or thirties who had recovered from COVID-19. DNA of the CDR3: TGCAGCGCTAGAACGACTAGCGGGAGATCAACAGATACGCAGTATTTT. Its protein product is CSARTTSGRSTDTQYF.